Listed here are 6 T cell receptor beta chains from one sample, sequenced in a study of breast tumors, draining lymph nodes, adjacent tissues. TCRdb used MiXCR to reprocess the multiplex PCR reads, holding one entry per CDR3 protein. This table holds some 7,600 distinct CDR3 sequences, 65% to 80% found once. Sequencing was performed on tumor-adjacent breast tissue. These receptors originate from a female donor with breast cancer. Some clones in this sample may be carry-over from other donors' samples.

The V call is TRBV5-1, the J call TRBJ2-5; 8 nucleotides match TRBD1. The CDR3 extends over 16 amino acids. Germline loops: CDR1 SGHRS, CDR2 YFSETQ. The J segment lost 3 bases and the V segment lost 0 bases, leaving 7 bases of the junction unmatched. CDR3 coding DNA: TGCGCCAGCAGCTTGGCTGGACAGGGCCCCGAAGAGACCCAGTACTTC. This codes for CASSLAGQGPEETQYF.

CDR3 loop: CASSLAPAGEQYF. The CDR3 DNA reads TGTGCCAGCAGCTTAGCCCCCGCGGGGGAGCAGTACTTC. The chain employs TRBV7-2 and TRBJ2-7, with TRBD2 as a possible D gene (6 bases). Trimming pared 0 bases from V and 7 bases from J, leaving 10 bases between. Germline V gene lookup returns CDR1 SGHTA and CDR2 FQGNSA. The CDR3 covers 13 residues.

By share, this clonotype ranks as medium-sized. The genes are TRBV6-5 and TRBJ2-7, with 11 bases matching TRBD2. The CDR3 consists of 15 residues. Germline V gene data show CDR1 as MNHEY and CDR2 as SVGAGI. Trimming removed 6 bases from V and 1 base from J; junction bases left unmatched: 5. DNA of the CDR3: TGTGCCAGCAGGTTAGCGGGAGGGCCTTCCTACGAGCAGTACTTC. It is translated as CASRLAGGPSYEQYF.

This chain uses TRBV20-1 with TRBJ1-5; D not certain. V was cut by 3 bases and J by 4 bases, with 13 bases left in between. In germline, CDR1 is DFQATT, CDR2 SNEGSKA (reference sequence). This CDR3 has 14 residues. The DNA of the CDR3 is TGCAGTGCTAGTAATTCCCAAGGGAATCAGCCCCAGCATTTT. Translating it yields CSASNSQGNQPQHF.

This clonotype qualifies as medium-sized (0.01 to 0.1%). This chain connects TRBV10-3 to TRBJ1-2, with TRBD1 matching 7 bases. The germline V gene has CDR1 ENHRY and CDR2 SYGVKD. J was trimmed by 2 bases and V by 7 bases; bases with no gene match: 10. The CDR3 is made up of 15 amino acids. CDR3 residues: CAINERQGRNYGYTF. The CDR3 DNA reads TGTGCCATCAATGAACGACAGGGAAGAAACTATGGCTACACCTTC.

The chain combines TRBV18 with TRBJ2-7; the D gene could be TRBD1 or TRBD2 (5 bases each). Trimming removed 4 bases from V and 0 bases from J, with 10 bases in between. Germline CDR1 reads KGHSH; CDR2 reads LQKENI. The CDR3 length is 14 residues. The CDR3 here is CASSLPGRSYEQYF. In nucleotides, the CDR3 is TGTGCCAGCTCACTTCCGGGGCGCTCCTACGAGCAGTACTTC.